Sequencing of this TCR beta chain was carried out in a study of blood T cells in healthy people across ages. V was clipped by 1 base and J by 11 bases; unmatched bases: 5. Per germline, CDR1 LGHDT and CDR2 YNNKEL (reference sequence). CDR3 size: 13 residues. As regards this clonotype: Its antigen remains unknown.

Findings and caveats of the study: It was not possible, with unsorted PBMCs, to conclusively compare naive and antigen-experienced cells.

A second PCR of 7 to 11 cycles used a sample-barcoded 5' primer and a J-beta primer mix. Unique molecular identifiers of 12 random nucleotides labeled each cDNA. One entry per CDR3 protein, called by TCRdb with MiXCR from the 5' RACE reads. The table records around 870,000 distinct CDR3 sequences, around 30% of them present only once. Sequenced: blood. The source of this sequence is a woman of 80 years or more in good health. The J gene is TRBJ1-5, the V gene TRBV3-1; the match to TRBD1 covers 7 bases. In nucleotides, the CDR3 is TGTGCCAGCAGCCAAGCCAGGGGGAGGGCCCAGCATTTT. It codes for CASSQARGRAQHF.